What follows are 19 T cell receptor beta chains derived from one specimen sequenced in a study of cytomegalovirus exposure and HLA in healthy donors. Libraries were prepared by immunoSEQ multiplex PCR; TCRdb keeps only in-frame clonotypes and omits some of them. The table has roughly 150,000 clones, approximately 90% seen once. The sequencing sample was made of PBMCs. The receptors come from a man younger than 35 in good health and CMV-seronegative.

This clone has just one count. The CDR3 is CASSGGDRVTGELFF. Here the CDR3 DNA reads TGTGCCAGCAGTGGGGGGGACAGGGTCACCGGGGAGCTGTTTTTT. This chain connects TRBV25-1 to TRBJ2-2, with 9 bases identical to TRBD1. The CDR3 has 15 residues. Unmatched junction bases numbered 4, after V lost 4 bases and J lost 4 bases. Germline CDR1 and CDR2: MGHDK and SYGVNS.

The V and J genes are TRBV27 and TRBJ1-5; 11 bases are a match to TRBD1. Looked up from germline, CDR1 is MNHEY and CDR2 is SMNVEV (reference sequence). V lost 4 bases and J lost 7; bases outside the gene matches: 3. The CDR3 length is 14 residues. The chain's CDR3 is CASSSRTGGQPQHF. The CDR3 DNA reads TGTGCCAGCAGTTCTAGGACAGGGGGCCAGCCCCAGCATTTT.

The genes are TRBV5-1 and TRBJ1-5; D not resolved. CDR1 and CDR2 from the germline V gene are SGHRS and YFSETQ. This CDR3 contains 13 residues. Trimming pared 0 bases from V and 5 bases from J, leaving 6 bases between. The CDR3 coding sequence is TGCGCCAGCAGCTTGGCCGGGTATCAGCCCCAGCATTTT. It codes for CASSLAGYQPQHF.

The rearrangement links TRBV2 to TRBJ2-6, with a weak D call TRBD2 (5 bases). This CDR3 spans 14 amino acids. The V end was cut by 7 bases, the J end by 2 bases, with 9 bases between. Germline CDR1 SNHLY, CDR2 FYNNEI. This CDR3 reads CASMRVAGANVLTF. The CDR3 region has the DNA TGTGCCAGCATGAGGGTTGCTGGGGCCAACGTCCTGACTTTC. Looking up the rest from reference TRBV2 and TRBJ2-6 gives the full variable domain: EPEVTQTPSHQVTQMGQEVILRCVPISNHLYFYWYRQILGQKVEFLVSFYNNEISEKSEIFDDQFSVERPDGSNFTLKIRSTKLEDSAMYFCASMRVAGANVLTFGAGSRLTVL.

CDR3 sequence: CASSLDRDRVTGELFF. The DNA of the CDR3 is TGTGCCAGCAGCTTGGACCGGGACAGGGTAACCGGGGAGCTGTTTTTT. V gene TRBV5-6 combines with J gene TRBJ2-2; 9 bases fit TRBD1. The CDR3 loop spans 16 amino acids. The V gene end was trimmed by 0 bases and the J gene end by 5 bases; junction bases not matched to a gene: 5. Germline lookup yields CDR1 SGHDT and CDR2 YYEEEE.

This CDR3 reads CASSLSGRRDTQYF. In nucleotides, the CDR3 is TGTGCCAGCAGCTTAAGCGGGAGAAGAGATACGCAGTATTTT. The chain carries TRBV11-3 and TRBJ2-3; 8 nucleotides agree with TRBD2. CDR1 SGHNT and CDR2 YENEEA come from the germline V gene. V was pared by 2 bases and J by 5 bases, with 3 bases of the junction left unmatched. The CDR3 length is 14 residues.

The rearrangement joins TRBV27 to TRBJ2-1; D perhaps matches TRBD2 (6 bases). In germline, CDR1 is MNHEY, CDR2 SMNVEV (reference sequence). The CDR3 contains 15 residues. Trimming took off 8 bases at V and 1 base at J, with 15 bases between the two ends. CDR3 DNA sequence: TGTGCCAGCCGGGGCGGGACGGTTTCCTACAATGAGCAGTTCTTC. Translated: CASRGGTVSYNEQFF.

This chain links TRBV27 with TRBJ2-1; 9 nucleotides agree with TRBD2. V lost 3 bases, J lost 7 bases, and 7 bases stayed unmatched. This CDR3 comprises 15 residues. From germline, CDR1 is MNHEY and CDR2 SMNVEV (reference sequence). CDR3 amino acids: CASSFAGGPGNEQFF. CDR3 nucleotide sequence: TGTGCCAGCAGTTTCGCGGGGGGGCCGGGGAATGAGCAGTTCTTC.

The chain is built from TRBV6-5 and TRBJ1-4; D gene uncertain. CDR3 length equals 15 residues. Germline CDR1 is MNHEY and CDR2 is SVGAGI. Trimming left V 4 bases short and J 8 bases short, with 17 bases between. The CDR3 region is CASSFNGGLYEKLFF. The DNA for the CDR3 is TGTGCCAGCAGTTTTAACGGAGGGCTGTACGAAAAACTGTTTTTT.

This sequence joins TRBV28 and TRBJ1-2, with 7 nucleotides matching TRBD1. The V gene's germline CDR1 is MDHEN and CDR2 SYDVKM. J lost 0 bases, V lost 6 bases, and 7 bases had no gene match. The CDR3 runs to 15 residues. DNA of the CDR3: TGTGCCAGCAGATCCACAGGGGAAGCTAACTATGGCTACACCTTC. Its translation is CASRSTGEANYGYTF.

The chain carries TRBV11-2 and TRBJ2-7, with D tentatively TRBD2 (5 bases). This CDR3 spans 14 amino acids. Per the germline V gene, CDR1 is SGHAT and CDR2 is FQNNGV. Between the trimmed V and J ends, which lost 5 bases and 5 bases, there was a span of 16 bases. The DNA for the CDR3 is TGTGCCAGCAGCCCCCCTTCTAGCATCCACGAGCAGTACTTC. Its translation: CASSPPSSIHEQYF.

Only a few counts were recorded for this clone. This chain links TRBV4-1 with TRBJ2-7, with D unclear. This CDR3 contains 15 residues. Germline CDR1 MGHRA, CDR2 YSYEKL. V shed 1 base and J shed 3 bases, with 13 bases lying between them. CDR3 in DNA: TGCGCCAGCAGCCAAGGCCCCCAGGCAGTCTACGAGCAGTACGTC. Protein sequence: CASSQGPQAVYEQYV.

The rearrangement joins TRBV5-4 to TRBJ2-2, with 10 bases identical to TRBD1. Germline loops: CDR1 SGHNT, CDR2 YYREEE (reference sequence). The V gene end was trimmed by 6 bases and the J gene end by 4 bases; junction bases not matched to a gene: 6. This CDR3 is built from 15 residues. The CDR3 here is CASKRTGGPTGELFF. The CDR3 DNA sequence: TGTGCCAGCAAAAGGACAGGGGGTCCCACCGGGGAGCTGTTTTTT.

As DNA, the CDR3 is TGCAGCGTTGAAACCTCCCCCAGTCATATGAACACTGAAGCTTTCTTT. This codes for CSVETSPSHMNTEAFF. V is TRBV29-1 and J is TRBJ1-1; unclear D gene. Germline lookup yields CDR1 SQVTM and CDR2 ANQGSEA. This CDR3 contains 16 residues. V was clipped by 2 bases and J by 0 bases, with 16 bases between them.

This chain links TRBV5-1 with TRBJ2-1; 10 positions agree with TRBD2. Germline-derived CDR1 and CDR2 are SGHRS and YFSETQ. The CDR3 spans 17 residues. Trimming at V came to 0 bases and at J to 8 bases, leaving 11 bases not matched to a gene. CDR3 region: CASSLAVAGGAGDEQFF. The DNA for the CDR3 is TGCGCCAGCAGCTTGGCTGTAGCGGGAGGAGCGGGAGATGAGCAGTTCTTC.

The V call is TRBV19, the J call TRBJ2-1, with D unclear. This CDR3 contains 16 residues. Trimming shortened V by 4 bases and J by 7 bases, and 20 bases separated the two germline ends. Germline V gene lookup returns CDR1 LNHDA and CDR2 SQIVND (reference sequence). This CDR3 is CASSTTYDVIQNEQFF. The CDR3 nucleotides are TGTGCCAGTAGTACTACTTACGACGTCATACAGAATGAGCAGTTCTTC.

This clone was found once. The CDR3 DNA follows: TGCGCCAGCAGCGGTGGTAGCGGGGGGCTGGGAGAGACCCAGTACTTC. Amino acid sequence: CASSGGSGGLGETQYF. V usage is TRBV5-1 and J usage is TRBJ2-5, with 10 bases identical to TRBD2. This CDR3 comprises 16 residues. CDR1 SGHRS and CDR2 YFSETQ come from the germline V gene. Germline trimming cut 4 bases from V and 4 bases from J; bases unmatched to any gene: 10.

The CDR3 bases are TGTGCCAGCAGTGTGGGACAGGGTAGCGGCCAAGAGACCCAGTACTTC. Amino acid sequence: CASSVGQGSGQETQYF. The V gene is TRBV28, the J gene TRBJ2-5; 9 positions match TRBD1. Germline CDR1 is MDHEN and CDR2 is SYDVKM. The CDR3 has 16 residues. The J segment lost 1 base and the V segment lost 5 bases, leaving 8 bases of the junction unmatched.

This chain joins TRBV7-2 and TRBJ2-1; 9 positions agree with TRBD2. Germline V CDR1 and CDR2: SGHTA, FQGNSA. The trim removed 5 bases at V and 7 bases at J, leaving 15 bases unmatched. The CDR3 is 17 residues long. The CDR3 region has the DNA TGTGCCAGCAGCGTACTCGTTGGGGCTAGCGGGAAGAATGAGCAGTTCTTC. Its protein product is CASSVLVGASGKNEQFF.